The rows below give T cell receptor beta chains drawn from one sample of a study of T cell responses to AZD1222 COVID-19 vaccine. The repertoire was sequenced with immunoSEQ multiplex PCR; TCRdb's copy has only in-frame clones and lacks some. The sample lists about 120,000 clones, around nine tenths occurring once. The sequenced sample was peripheral blood, obtained 28 days after the second dose of the MenACWY control vaccine. The receptors derive from an adult who received the MenACWY meningococcal vaccine as a control. Each CDR3 is given with its conserved first and last residue. The D gene is left open where the match is weak. Some rows mark clone size as missing; the rest say once, few, many or name a class of expanded clone.

V	size	D	J	CDR3	DNA
TRBV6-5	-	TRBD1	TRBJ2-7	CASSSTGQTYYEQYF	TGTGCCAGCAGTTCCACGGGACAGACCTACTACGAGCAGTACTTC
TRBV15	-	TRBD2	TRBJ2-1	CATSRAPPTSGSKIDNEQFF	TGTGCCACCAGCAGAGCCCCGCCTACTAGCGGGAGTAAAATCGACAATGAGCAGTTCTTC
TRBV6-5	-	-	TRBJ1-1	CASSYSTLTGTEAFF	TGTGCCAGCAGTTACTCGACTCTCACGGGCACTGAAGCTTTCTTT
TRBV27	-	TRBD1	TRBJ1-2	CATKTGGLNNGYTF	TGTGCCACCAAAACAGGGGGACTTAATAATGGCTACACCTTC
TRBV4-1	-	-	TRBJ2-7	CASSQSLTYEQYF	TGCGCCAGCAGCCAAAGCCTAACCTACGAGCAGTACTTC
TRBV6-6	-	TRBD2	TRBJ2-5	CASSQTTSGRRVEETQYF	TGTGCCAGCAGTCAAACAACTAGCGGGAGGAGAGTCGAAGAGACCCAGTACTTC
TRBV5-4	-	-	TRBJ1-1	CASSGLGDTEAFF	TGTGCCAGCAGCGGCTTAGGGGACACTGAAGCTTTCTTT
TRBV28	-	-	TRBJ2-3	CASSLYRGREIVADTQYF	TGTGCCAGCAGTTTATACCGAGGACGGGAGATTGTCGCAGATACGCAGTATTTT
TRBV7-2	-	-	TRBJ2-4	CASSLVASPGRYIQYF	TGTGCCAGCAGCTTAGTGGCTAGCCCAGGGAGGTACATTCAGTACTTC
TRBV6-5	once	TRBD1	TRBJ1-1	CASRSWTGIDTEAFF	TGTGCCAGCAGATCATGGACAGGGATCGACACTGAAGCTTTCTTT
TRBV5-1	-	TRBD1	TRBJ2-2	CASRNPGQGAGELFF	TGCGCCAGCAGAAATCCGGGACAGGGGGCCGGGGAGCTGTTTTTT